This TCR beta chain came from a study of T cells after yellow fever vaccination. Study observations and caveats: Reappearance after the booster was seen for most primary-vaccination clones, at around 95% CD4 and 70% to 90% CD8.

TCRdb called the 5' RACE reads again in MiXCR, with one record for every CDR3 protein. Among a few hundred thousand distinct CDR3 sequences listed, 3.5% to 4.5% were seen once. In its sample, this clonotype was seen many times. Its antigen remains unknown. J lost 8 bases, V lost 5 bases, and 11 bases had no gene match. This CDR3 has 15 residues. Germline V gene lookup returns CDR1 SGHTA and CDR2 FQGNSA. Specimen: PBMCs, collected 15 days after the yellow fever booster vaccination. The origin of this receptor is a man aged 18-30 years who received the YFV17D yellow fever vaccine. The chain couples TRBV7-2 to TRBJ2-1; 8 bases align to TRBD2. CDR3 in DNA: TGTGCCAGCAGCGATAGAGCGGGGGCAGATGATGAGCAGTTCTTC. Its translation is CASSDRAGADDEQFF.